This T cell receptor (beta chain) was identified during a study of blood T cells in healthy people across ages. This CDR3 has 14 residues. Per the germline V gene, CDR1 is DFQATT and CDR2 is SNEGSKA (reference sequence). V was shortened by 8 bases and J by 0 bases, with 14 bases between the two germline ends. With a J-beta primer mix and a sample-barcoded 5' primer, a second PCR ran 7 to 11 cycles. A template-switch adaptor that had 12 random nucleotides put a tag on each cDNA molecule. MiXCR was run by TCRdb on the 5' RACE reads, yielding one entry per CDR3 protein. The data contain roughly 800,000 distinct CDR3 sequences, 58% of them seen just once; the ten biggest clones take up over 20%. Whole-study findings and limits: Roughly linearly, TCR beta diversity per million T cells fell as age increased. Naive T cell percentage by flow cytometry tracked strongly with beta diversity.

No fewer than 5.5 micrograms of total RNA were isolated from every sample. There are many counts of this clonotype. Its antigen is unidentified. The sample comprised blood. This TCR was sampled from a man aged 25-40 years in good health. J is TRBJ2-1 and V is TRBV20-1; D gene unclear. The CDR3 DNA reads TGCAGTAAATCGGACGGTAGCTCCTACAATGAGCAGTTCTTC. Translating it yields CSKSDGSSYNEQFF.